The 27 T cell receptor beta chains listed next were all sequenced from one sample in a study of CD8 T cells in ankylosing spondylitis. These receptors are not linked to any known antigen. Via MiXCR, TCRdb re-called the 5' RACE reads, giving one row per CDR3 protein. The table lists approximately 540,000 distinct CDR3 sequences, more than 9.5% of them singletons, with under 7.5% in the top ten. Whole-study findings and limits: Made up of about eight highly homologous variants, a TCR beta motif appeared characteristic of ankylosing spondylitis blood.

The sample comprised blood, either unsorted or a sorted T cell fraction (not recorded which). These receptors were taken from a male donor with ankylosing spondylitis.

V and J are TRBV6-1 and TRBJ2-7; 12 bases agree with TRBD1. CDR3 size: 14 residues. V dropped 9 bases and J dropped 3; count of bases not matched to a gene: 6. CDR1 is MNHNS and CDR2 is SASEGT in the germline V gene. DNA of the CDR3: TGTGCCAGTCGGGGGACAGGGGGCGTCTACGAGCAGTACGTC. This sequence encodes CASRGTGGVYEQYV.

This rearrangement joins TRBV30 to TRBJ1-5, with TRBD1 identical over 8 bases. This CDR3 is 15 amino acids long. The V gene's germline CDR1 is GTSNPN and CDR2 SVGIG (reference sequence). The V and J ends lost 2 bases and 5 bases, in that order; junction bases with no gene match: 8. CDR3 coding DNA: TGTGCCTGGAGTTCCCAGACAGGGGAAGATCAGCCCCAGCATTTT. Amino acid sequence: CAWSSQTGEDQPQHF.

This clonotype was recorded a few times. The V gene is TRBV5-1, the J gene TRBJ1-1; D unclear. V lost 0 bases and J lost 2, with 11 bases in between. This CDR3 comprises 15 residues. Germline assignment: CDR1 SGHRS and CDR2 YFSETQ. The DNA of the CDR3 is TGCGCCAGCAGCTTGGAAGGCCCTTCCAACACTGAAGCTTTCTTT. Translating gives CASSLEGPSNTEAFF.

This chain joins TRBV20-1 and TRBJ2-5; TRBD1 is a possible D gene (5 bases). The CDR3 totals 14 residues. Germline V CDR1 and CDR2: DFQATT, SNEGSKA (reference sequence). Trimming left V 5 bases short and J 5 bases short, with 18 bases between. CDR3 sequence (DNA): TGCAGTGCTCCAATGGGGCCTGGCTGGGAGACCCAGTACTTC. Its translation: CSAPMGPGWETQYF.

This clonotype was found many times. V is TRBV12-3 or TRBV12-4 and J is TRBJ2-7; 11 positions agree with TRBD2. The CDR3 has 14 amino acids. V shed 3 bases and J 6 bases; nucleotides not matched to a gene: 4. CDR3: CASSLTSGKAEQYF. The CDR3 DNA follows: TGTGCCAGCAGTTTGACTAGCGGGAAGGCCGAGCAGTACTTC.

This clonotype was seen a few times. The DNA for the CDR3 is TGTGCCATCAGTGACTTCGGACAGGGAGGAACAGATACGCAGTATTTT. Translation gives CAISDFGQGGTDTQYF. The rearrangement links TRBV10-3 to TRBJ2-3, with 8 bases matching TRBD1. Germline V CDR1 and CDR2: ENHRY, SYGVKD. This CDR3 region has 16 residues. The junction had 8 bases not matched to a gene; V was cut back by 3 bases and J by 3 bases.

This clonotype has more than one count but fewer than ten. This rearrangement joins TRBV20-1 to TRBJ2-1; D not resolved. The CDR3 sequence is 11 residues long. V was clipped by 1 base and J by 8 bases, with 6 bases between them. The V gene's germline CDR1 is DFQATT and CDR2 SNEGSKA (reference sequence). The DNA of the CDR3 is TGCAGTGCTAGAGTAGTGGATGAGCAGTTCTTC. Protein product: CSARVVDEQFF.

The chain couples TRBV7-2 to TRBJ2-1, with 7 bases matching TRBD2. With V trimmed by 4 bases and J by 11 bases, 8 bases remained unmatched. This CDR3 spans 13 amino acids. Looked up from germline, CDR1 is SGHTA and CDR2 is FQGNSA. As DNA, the CDR3 is TGTGCCAGCAGCTCCCCTCGGACTAGTCAGCAGTTCTTC. It yields the protein CASSSPRTSQQFF.

This clonotype appeared a few times. The genes are TRBV10-2 and TRBJ1-1, with D maybe TRBD1 (5 bases). CDR3 size: 16 residues. V was cut by 0 bases and J by 5 bases, with 16 bases left in between. In germline, CDR1 is WSHSY, CDR2 SAAADI. This CDR3 reads CASSESRVGRVTEAFF. For the CDR3, the DNA is TGCGCCAGCAGTGAGTCCAGGGTAGGGAGGGTAACTGAAGCTTTCTTT.

In DNA form, the CDR3 reads TGTGCCAGCAGCTTAGGAGTGGGACAGGGGGACGAGCAGTTCTTC. It codes for CASSLGVGQGDEQFF. This chain links TRBV7-8 with TRBJ2-1; 11 bases map to TRBD1. The V segment lost 1 base and the J segment 10 bases; nucleotides outside the gene matches: 6. Germline loops: CDR1 SGHVS, CDR2 FQNEAQ. CDR3 length equals 15 residues.

This clonotype has a count of ten or more. V is TRBV5-1 and J is TRBJ2-1, with D possibly called TRBD1 or TRBD2 (5 bases each). Germline V lookup: CDR1 SGHRS, CDR2 YFSETQ. The CDR3 is 15 amino acids. V gave up 0 bases and J gave up 7 bases, with 14 bases separating them. CDR3 coding DNA: TGCGCCAGCAGCTTGGTAGGTGGGGGTCCAAATGAGCAGTTCTTC. Translating gives CASSLVGGGPNEQFF.

The V gene is TRBV24-1, the J gene TRBJ1-4; the D is unclear. V was pared by 3 bases and J by 1 base, with 11 bases between. The CDR3 is 16 residues long. Germline V lookup: CDR1 KGHDR, CDR2 SFDVKD. This CDR3 reads CATSDNGEGTNEKLFF. CDR3 in DNA: TGTGCCACCAGTGATAATGGGGAGGGAACTAATGAAAAACTGTTTTTT.

V usage is TRBV20-1 and J usage is TRBJ2-3; D could derive from TRBD1 or TRBD2 (5 bases each). This CDR3 has 14 residues. Between the trimmed V and J ends, which lost 7 bases and 2 bases, there was a span of 16 bases. Germline values: CDR1 DFQATT, CDR2 SNEGSKA (reference sequence). The CDR3 nucleotides are TGCAGTGGCCGGGACCACCGATTCACAGATACGCAGTATTTT. Its translation: CSGRDHRFTDTQYF.

The chain has TRBV21-1 and TRBJ2-7; the table's D call, TRBD2, has no DNA check behind it. TRBV21-1 is deemed a pseudogene. CDR3 length: 16 residues. CDR3 bases: TGTGCCAGCAGCAAAGAGGCCCGGCTATTAACCTACGAGCAGTACGTC. This translates into CASSKEARLLTYEQYV.

This clonotype was detected many times. This sequence joins TRBV29-1 and TRBJ2-5, with a weak D call TRBD1 (6 bases). The CDR3 runs 14 residues. Between the trimmed V and J ends, which lost 2 bases and 1 base, there was a span of 11 bases. Germline CDR1 is SQVTM and CDR2 is ANQGSEA. The CDR3 here is CSVERQGTQETQYF. The DNA for the CDR3 is TGCAGCGTTGAAAGGCAGGGGACCCAAGAGACCCAGTACTTC.

This clonotype was seen repeatedly, ten times or more. The chain is built from TRBV7-2 and TRBJ2-5; no clear D gene. Trimming took off 2 bases at V and 5 bases at J, with 3 bases between the two ends. The length of the CDR3 is 11 residues. In germline, CDR1 is SGHTA, CDR2 FQGNSA. The CDR3 loop is CASSLFETQYF. The DNA of the CDR3 is TGTGCCAGCAGCTTATTCGAGACCCAGTACTTC. The entire variable domain, with the rest obtained from reference TRBV7-2 and TRBJ2-5, is as follows: GAGVSQSPSNKVTEKGKDVELRCDPISGHTALYWYRQSLGQGLEFLIYFQGNSAPDKSGLPSDRFSAERTGGSVSTLTIQRTQQEDSAVYLCASSLFETQYFGPGTRLLVL.

The chain recombines TRBV11-2 with TRBJ1-3, with 8 bases aligning to TRBD1. This CDR3 contains 15 residues. From germline, CDR1 is SGHAT and CDR2 FQNNGV. The trim removed 7 bases at V and 4 bases at J, leaving 9 bases unmatched. The CDR3 protein is CASTPWTGSGNTIYF. CDR3 DNA sequence: TGTGCCAGCACACCATGGACAGGGAGCGGAAACACCATATATTTT. Supplemented by reference TRBV11-2 and TRBJ1-3, the full variable domain reads EAGVAQSPRYKIIEKRQSVAFWCNPISGHATLYWYQQILGQGPKLLIQFQNNGVVDDSQLPKDRFSAERLKGVDSTLKIQPAKLEDSAVYLCASTPWTGSGNTIYFGEGSWLTVV.

This clonotype was counted only a few times. The chain uses TRBV20-1 and TRBJ2-7, with a tentative D call TRBD1 (6 bases). Germline values: CDR1 DFQATT, CDR2 SNEGSKA (reference sequence). The CDR3 runs 15 residues. The germline V and J ends were trimmed by 0 bases and 4 bases, with 16 bases remaining between them. The CDR3 reads CSARDRAGDRYEQYF. CDR3 DNA sequence: TGCAGTGCTAGAGATCGGGCAGGGGATCGGTACGAGCAGTACTTC.

The rearrangement links TRBV24-1 to TRBJ2-2; D uncertain. Germline V lookup: CDR1 KGHDR, CDR2 SFDVKD. The germline V and J ends were trimmed by 7 bases and 3 bases, with 11 bases remaining between them. This CDR3 is built from 14 residues. For the CDR3, the DNA is TGTGCCACCAGCCCCCCCGCGGACACCGGGGAGCTGTTTTTT. It encodes CATSPPADTGELFF.

The chain is built from TRBV21-1 and TRBJ2-3. TRBV21-1 is a pseudogene. The length of the CDR3 is 16 residues. The CDR3 bases are TGTGCCAGCAGCAAAGAGCTAGCGGGGGGCACAGATACGCAGTATTTT. Amino acid sequence: CASSKELAGGTDTQYF.

This clonotype was seen ten or more times. This chain connects TRBV12-3 or TRBV12-4 to TRBJ2-1; 11 nucleotides agree with TRBD1. The CDR3 is 16 amino acids. Germline trimming cut 5 bases from V and 2 bases from J; bases unmatched to any gene: 5. The CDR3 DNA reads as TGTGCCAGCAGTCCCGGACAGGGGGCGGCCTACAATGAGCAGTTCTTC. Translation: CASSPGQGAAYNEQFF.

This clonotype was observed a handful of times. The chain couples TRBV20-1 to TRBJ2-7; perhaps TRBD1 as D (6 bases). The CDR3 runs 15 residues. Looked up from germline, CDR1 is DFQATT and CDR2 is SNEGSKA (reference sequence). Trimming removed 0 bases from V and 3 bases from J, with 15 bases in between. The CDR3 region is CSARDPRQENYEQYF. The DNA of the CDR3 is TGCAGTGCTAGAGATCCGAGACAGGAAAACTACGAGCAGTACTTC.

The rearrangement links TRBV12-3 or TRBV12-4 to TRBJ2-2, with 7 nucleotides matching TRBD2. Trimming took 8 bases from V and 4 from J; bases not matched to a gene: 4. The CDR3 sequence is 13 residues long. As DNA, the CDR3 is TGTGCCAGCGGGAGGGTACCCACCGGGGAGCTGTTTTTT. It translates to CASGRVPTGELFF.

The genes are TRBV11-2 and TRBJ2-1; 16 bases align to TRBD2. Trimming at V came to 1 base and at J to 12 bases, leaving 3 bases not matched to a gene. The CDR3 covers 15 residues. Germline V gene sequence: CDR1 SGHAT, CDR2 FQNNGV. The CDR3 is CASSLAGTSGRGQFF. CDR3 nucleotide sequence: TGTGCCAGCAGCTTAGCCGGGACTAGCGGGAGGGGGCAGTTCTTC.

This chain joins TRBV7-4 and TRBJ2-7; TRBD2 matches at 10 bases. Germline trimming cut 6 bases from V and 5 bases from J; bases unmatched to any gene: 10. The CDR3 length is 15 residues. The germline V gene encodes CDR1 SGHVT and CDR2 SQSDAQ. The CDR3 nucleotides read TGTGCCAGCAGGATAAGCGGGAGGGCAAAAAACGAGCAGTACGTC. Amino acids: CASRISGRAKNEQYV.

The gene calls are TRBV27 and TRBJ1-1; D possibly corresponds to TRBD1 (6 bases). Germline CDR1 MNHEY, CDR2 SMNVEV (reference sequence). Trimming stripped 3 bases from V and 4 bases from J, with 18 bases between. CDR3 size: 16 residues. The CDR3 DNA reads as TGTGCCAGCAGTTTTGACAGGCGAACCGGGGTCACTGAAGCTTTCTTT. It specifies CASSFDRRTGVTEAFF.

Ten or more counts support this clonotype. This rearrangement joins TRBV5-5 to TRBJ2-1, with 11 bases aligning to TRBD2. The CDR3 has 15 residues. From germline, CDR1 is SGHKS and CDR2 YYEKEE (reference sequence). J gave up 7 bases and V 3 bases, and 6 bases lay outside the gene matches. CDR3 coding DNA: TGTGCCAGCAGCTCTACTAGCGGGAGTAGGAATGAGCAGTTCTTC. As protein: CASSSTSGSRNEQFF.